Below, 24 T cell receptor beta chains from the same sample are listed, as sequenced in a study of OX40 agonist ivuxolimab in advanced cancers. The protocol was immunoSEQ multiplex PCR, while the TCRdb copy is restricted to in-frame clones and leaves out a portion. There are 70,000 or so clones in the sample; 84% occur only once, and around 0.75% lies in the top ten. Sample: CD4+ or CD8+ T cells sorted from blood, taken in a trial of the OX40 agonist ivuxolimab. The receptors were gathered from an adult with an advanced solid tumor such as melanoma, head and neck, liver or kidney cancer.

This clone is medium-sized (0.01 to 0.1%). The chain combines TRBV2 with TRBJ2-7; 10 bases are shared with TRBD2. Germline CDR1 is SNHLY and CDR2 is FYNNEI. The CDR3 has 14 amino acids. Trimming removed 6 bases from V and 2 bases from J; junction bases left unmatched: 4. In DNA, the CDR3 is TGTGCCAGCAGCTTAGGACTAGCGGCCTACGAGCAGTACTTC. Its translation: CASSLGLAAYEQYF.

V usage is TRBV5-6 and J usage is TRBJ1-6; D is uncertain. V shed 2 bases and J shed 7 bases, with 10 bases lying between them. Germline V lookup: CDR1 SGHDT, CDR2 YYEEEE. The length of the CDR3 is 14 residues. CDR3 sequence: CASSFQTTNSPLHF. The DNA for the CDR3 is TGTGCCAGCAGCTTTCAGACGACCAATTCACCCCTCCACTTT.

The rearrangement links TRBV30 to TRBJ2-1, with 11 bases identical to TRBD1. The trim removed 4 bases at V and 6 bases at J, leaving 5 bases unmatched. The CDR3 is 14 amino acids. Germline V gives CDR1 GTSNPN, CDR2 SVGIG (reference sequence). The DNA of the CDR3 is TGTGCCTGGACCCCGGGACAGGGGGGCAATGAGCAGTTCTTC. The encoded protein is CAWTPGQGGNEQFF.

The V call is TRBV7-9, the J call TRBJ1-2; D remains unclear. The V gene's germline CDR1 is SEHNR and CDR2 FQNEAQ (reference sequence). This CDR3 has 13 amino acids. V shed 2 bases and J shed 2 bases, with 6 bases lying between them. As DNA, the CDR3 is TGTGCCAGCAGCTTATGGGAGAACTATGGCTACACCTTC. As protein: CASSLWENYGYTF.

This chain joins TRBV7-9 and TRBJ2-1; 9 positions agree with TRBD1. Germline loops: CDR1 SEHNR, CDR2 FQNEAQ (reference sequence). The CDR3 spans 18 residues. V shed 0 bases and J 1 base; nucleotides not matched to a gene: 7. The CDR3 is CASSLARGQGGSYNEQFF. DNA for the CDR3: TGTGCCAGCAGCTTAGCGAGGGGACAGGGTGGGTCCTACAATGAGCAGTTCTTC.

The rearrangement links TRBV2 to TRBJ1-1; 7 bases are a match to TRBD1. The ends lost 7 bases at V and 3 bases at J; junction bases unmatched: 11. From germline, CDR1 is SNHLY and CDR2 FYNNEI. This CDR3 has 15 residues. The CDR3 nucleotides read TGTGCCAGCAAGCCAGGGGGGGACCGGGACACTGAAGCTTTCTTT. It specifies CASKPGGDRDTEAFF. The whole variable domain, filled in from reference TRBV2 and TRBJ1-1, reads EPEVTQTPSHQVTQMGQEVILRCVPISNHLYFYWYRQILGQKVEFLVSFYNNEISEKSEIFDDQFSVERPDGSNFTLKIRSTKLEDSAMYFCASKPGGDRDTEAFFGQGTRLTVV.

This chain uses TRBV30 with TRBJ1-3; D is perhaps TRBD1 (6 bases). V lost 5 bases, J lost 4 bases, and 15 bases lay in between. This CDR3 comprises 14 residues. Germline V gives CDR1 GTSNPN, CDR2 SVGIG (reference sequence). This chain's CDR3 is CAWATGSLGNTIYF. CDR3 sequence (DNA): TGTGCCTGGGCCACAGGGAGTTTGGGAAACACCATATATTTT.

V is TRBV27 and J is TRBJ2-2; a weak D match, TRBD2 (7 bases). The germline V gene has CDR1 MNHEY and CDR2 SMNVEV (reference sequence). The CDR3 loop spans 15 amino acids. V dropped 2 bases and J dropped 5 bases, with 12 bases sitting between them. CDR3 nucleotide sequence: TGTGCCAGCAGTTTACGGGGGGCGCAAACCGGGGAGCTGTTTTTT. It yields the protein CASSLRGAQTGELFF.

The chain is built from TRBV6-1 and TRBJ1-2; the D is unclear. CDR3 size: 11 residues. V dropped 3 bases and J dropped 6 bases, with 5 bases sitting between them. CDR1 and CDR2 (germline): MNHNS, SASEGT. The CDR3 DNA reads TGTGCCAGCAGTGAGGGAAATGGCTACACCTTC. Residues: CASSEGNGYTF.

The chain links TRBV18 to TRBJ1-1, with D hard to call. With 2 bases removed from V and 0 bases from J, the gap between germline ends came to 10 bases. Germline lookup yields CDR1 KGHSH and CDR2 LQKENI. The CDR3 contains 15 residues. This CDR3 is CASSPLGILNTEAFF. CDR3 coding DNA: TGTGCCAGCTCACCATTGGGAATTTTGAACACTGAAGCTTTCTTT. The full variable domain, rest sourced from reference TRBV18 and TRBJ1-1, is NAGVMQNPRHLVRRRGQEARLRCSPMKGHSHVYWYRQLPEEGLKFMVYLQKENIIDESGMPKERFSAEFPKEGPSILRIQQVVRGDSAAYFCASSPLGILNTEAFFGQGTRLTVV.

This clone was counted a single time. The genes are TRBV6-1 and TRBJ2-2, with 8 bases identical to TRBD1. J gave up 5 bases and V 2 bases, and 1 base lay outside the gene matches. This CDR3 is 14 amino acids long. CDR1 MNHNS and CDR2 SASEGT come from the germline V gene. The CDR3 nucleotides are TGTGCCAGCAGTGAACAGGGGGCGACCGGGGAGCTGTTTTTT. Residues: CASSEQGATGELFF.

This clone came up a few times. CDR3 sequence reads: CASSLDGNYGYTF. CDR3 DNA: TGTGCCAGCTCACTCGACGGCAACTATGGCTACACCTTC. The J gene is TRBJ1-2, the V gene TRBV18; the D is unclear. In germline, CDR1 is KGHSH, CDR2 LQKENI. Trimming stripped 4 bases from V and 2 bases from J, with 8 bases between. The CDR3 has 13 amino acids. The full variable domain, in which reference TRBV18 and TRBJ1-2 provide the parts outside the CDR3, is NAGVMQNPRHLVRRRGQEARLRCSPMKGHSHVYWYRQLPEEGLKFMVYLQKENIIDESGMPKERFSAEFPKEGPSILRIQQVVRGDSAAYFCASSLDGNYGYTFGSGTRLTVV.

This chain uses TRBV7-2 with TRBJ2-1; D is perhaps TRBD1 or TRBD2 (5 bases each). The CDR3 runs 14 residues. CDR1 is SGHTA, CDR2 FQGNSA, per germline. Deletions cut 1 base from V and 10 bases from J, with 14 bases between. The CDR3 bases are TGTGCCAGCAGCTTAGGGGACGGCTTGGGAGAGCAGTTCTTC. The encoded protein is CASSLGDGLGEQFF.

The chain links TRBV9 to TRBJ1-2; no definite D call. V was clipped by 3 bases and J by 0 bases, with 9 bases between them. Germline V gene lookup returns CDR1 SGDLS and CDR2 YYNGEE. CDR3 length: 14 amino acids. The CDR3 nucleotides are TGTGCCAGCAGCGGGACGTACACTAACTATGGCTACACCTTC. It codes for CASSGTYTNYGYTF.

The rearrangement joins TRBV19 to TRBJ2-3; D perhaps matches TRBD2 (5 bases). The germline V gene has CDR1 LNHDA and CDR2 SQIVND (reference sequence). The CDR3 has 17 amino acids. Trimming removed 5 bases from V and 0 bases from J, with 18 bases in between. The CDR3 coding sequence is TGTGCCAGTAGTCCCCCTCCGGACTTTGCTAGCACAGATACGCAGTATTTT. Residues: CASSPPPDFASTDTQYF.

CDR3 protein: CASSLGESAGTQYF. In DNA, the CDR3 is TGCGCCAGCAGCTTGGGGGAAAGTGCAGGGACCCAGTACTTC. The V gene is TRBV5-1, the J gene TRBJ2-5, with D uncertain. V lost 0 bases and J lost 7, with 13 bases in between. Germline lookup yields CDR1 SGHRS and CDR2 YFSETQ. The CDR3 is 14 residues long. The whole variable domain, remainder taken from reference TRBV5-1 and TRBJ2-5, is KAGVTQTPRYLIKTRGQQVTLSCSPISGHRSVSWYQQTPGQGLQFLFEYFSETQRNKGNFPGRFSGRQFSNSRSEMNVSTLELGDSALYLCASSLGESAGTQYFGPGTRLLVL.

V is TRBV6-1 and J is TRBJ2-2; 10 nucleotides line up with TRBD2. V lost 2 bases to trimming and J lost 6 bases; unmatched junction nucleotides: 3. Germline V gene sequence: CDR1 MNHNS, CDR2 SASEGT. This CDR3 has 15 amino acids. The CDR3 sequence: CASSELAGEPGELFF. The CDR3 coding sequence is TGTGCCAGCAGTGAACTAGCGGGAGAACCCGGGGAGCTGTTTTTT.

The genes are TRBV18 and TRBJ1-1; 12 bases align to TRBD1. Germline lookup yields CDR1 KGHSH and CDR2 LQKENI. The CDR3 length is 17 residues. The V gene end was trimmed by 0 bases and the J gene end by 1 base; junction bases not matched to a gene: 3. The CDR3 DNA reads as TGTGCCAGCTCACCACCGGGACAGGGGGCATGGAACACTGAAGCTTTCTTT. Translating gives CASSPPGQGAWNTEAFF.

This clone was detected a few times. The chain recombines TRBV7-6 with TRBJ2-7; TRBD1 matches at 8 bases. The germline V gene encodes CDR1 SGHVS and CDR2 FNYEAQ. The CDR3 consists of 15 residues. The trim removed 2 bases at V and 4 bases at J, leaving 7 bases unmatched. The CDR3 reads CASSLNAGGPYEQYF. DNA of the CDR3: TGTGCCAGCAGCTTAAATGCAGGGGGCCCTTACGAGCAGTACTTC. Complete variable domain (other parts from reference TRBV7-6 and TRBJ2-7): GAGVSQSPRYKVTKRGQDVALRCDPISGHVSLYWYRQALGQGPEFLTYFNYEAQQDKSGLPNDRFSAERPEGSISTLTIQRTEQRDSAMYRCASSLNAGGPYEQYFGPGTRLTVT.

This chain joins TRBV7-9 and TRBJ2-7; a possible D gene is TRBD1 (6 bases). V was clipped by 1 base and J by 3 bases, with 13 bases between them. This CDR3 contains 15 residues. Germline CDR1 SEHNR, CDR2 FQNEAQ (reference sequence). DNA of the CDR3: TGTGCCAGCAGCTTAGATGCAGGGGCCAACTACGAGCAGTACTTC. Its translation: CASSLDAGANYEQYF.

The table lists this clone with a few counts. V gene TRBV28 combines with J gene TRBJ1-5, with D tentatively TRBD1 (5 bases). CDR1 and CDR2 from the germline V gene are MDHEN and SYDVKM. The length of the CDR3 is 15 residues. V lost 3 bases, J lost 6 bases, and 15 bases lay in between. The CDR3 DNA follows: TGTGCCAGCAGTTTGGGACTTCTAAACCTTCAGCCCCAGCATTTT. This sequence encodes CASSLGLLNLQPQHF.

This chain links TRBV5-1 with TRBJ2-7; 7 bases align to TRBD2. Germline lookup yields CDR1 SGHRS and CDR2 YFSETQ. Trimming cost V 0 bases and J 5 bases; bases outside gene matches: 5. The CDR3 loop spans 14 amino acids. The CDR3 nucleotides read TGCGCCAGCAGCTTGGCGGGGGGTCTTAACGAGCAGTACTTC. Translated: CASSLAGGLNEQYF.

The CDR3: CASSALTGLNTEAFF. DNA of the CDR3: TGTGCCAGCAGCGCATTGACTGGACTGAACACTGAAGCTTTCTTT. J is TRBJ1-1 and V is TRBV7-9; D is undetermined. The germline V gene encodes CDR1 SEHNR and CDR2 FQNEAQ (reference sequence). There are 15 residues in the CDR3. V was trimmed by 5 bases and J by 0 bases, leaving 13 bases between them. Full variable domain (outside the CDR3, taken from reference TRBV7-9 and TRBJ1-1): DTGVSQNPRHKITKRGQNVTFRCDPISEHNRLYWYRQTLGQGPEFLTYFQNEAQLEKSRLLSDRFSAERPKGSFSTLEIQRTEQGDSAMYLCASSALTGLNTEAFFGQGTRLTVV.

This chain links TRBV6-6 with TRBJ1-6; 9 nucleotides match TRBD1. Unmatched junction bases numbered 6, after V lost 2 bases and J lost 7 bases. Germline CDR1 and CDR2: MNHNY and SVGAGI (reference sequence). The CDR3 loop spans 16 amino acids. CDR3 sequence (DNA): TGTGCCAGCAGTTACCCCACAGGGGGCGGGAATTCACCCCTCCACTTT. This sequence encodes CASSYPTGGGNSPLHF.